The next 28 T cell receptor beta chains were all read from a single sample in a study of T cells in Graves' hyperthyroidism and ophthalmopathy. It was RNA transcripts that yielded the amplified TCR beta CDR3 regions. The primer set for the first-round RT-PCR of the TCR CDR3 was HTBI. Via MiXCR, TCRdb re-called the multiplex PCR reads, giving one row per CDR3 protein. Of around 540,000 distinct CDR3 sequences in the sample, 35% to 55% were seen once. The sequencing input was peripheral blood or thyroid tissue (not recorded which). Source of these receptors: a woman between 18 and 29 years old with Graves' hyperthyroidism.

As concerns this clonotype: One end of the junction is discordant with germline, which a read error may explain. This chain joins TRBV7-2 and TRBJ1-4; 8 bases align to TRBD1. CDR3 length: 16 residues. Germline lookup yields CDR1 SGHTA and CDR2 FQGNSA. The chain's CDR3 is CASSSGQGRTNEKLFF. The CDR3 DNA sequence: TGCGCCAGCAGCTCCGGACAGGGTAGAACTAATGAAAAACTGTTTTTT.

The V call is TRBV7-2, the J call TRBJ2-7; TRBD2 aligns across 15 bases. Germline values: CDR1 SGHTA, CDR2 FQGNSA. Trimming cost V 5 bases and J 7 bases; bases outside gene matches: 12. The CDR3 covers 17 residues. The DNA of the CDR3 is TGTGCCAGCAGCGCATCCGGGACTAGCGGGAGGTCGGGGGAGCAGTACTTC. Protein: CASSASGTSGRSGEQYF.

The sample holds a few counts of this clonotype. The chain carries TRBV7-9 and TRBJ1-1; no definite D call. Per germline, CDR1 SEHNR and CDR2 FQNEAQ (reference sequence). V shed 5 bases and J shed 1 base, with 17 bases lying between them. This CDR3 comprises 16 residues. CDR3 DNA sequence: TGTGCCAGCAGCCCATTTTTGAGGACGGGGAACACTGAAGCTTTCTTT. Translated, it gives CASSPFLRTGNTEAFF. Combining the CDR3 with reference TRBV7-9 and TRBJ1-1 gives the whole variable domain DTGVSQNPRHKITKRGQNVTFRCDPISEHNRLYWYRQTLGQGPEFLTYFQNEAQLEKSRLLSDRFSAERPKGSFSTLEIQRTEQGDSAMYLCASSPFLRTGNTEAFFGQGTRLTVV.

This clonotype showed up just a few times. The chain recombines TRBV12-5 with TRBJ1-1, with D unresolved. V lost 5 bases, J lost 4 bases, and 8 bases lay in between. Looked up from germline, CDR1 is LGHNT and CDR2 is FRNRAP. The CDR3 length is 12 residues. The CDR3 bases are TGTGCTAGTGGTGACCGTGCCACTGAAGCTTTCTTT. This gives the protein CASGDRATEAFF. Full variable domain (missing parts from reference TRBV12-5 and TRBJ1-1): DARVTQTPRHKVTEMGQEVTMRCQPILGHNTVFWYRQTMMQGLELLAYFRNRAPLDDSGMPKDRFSAEMPDATLATLKIQPSEPRDSAVYFCASGDRATEAFFGQGTRLTVV.

This clonotype has a count of ten or more. The chain combines TRBV2 with TRBJ1-6; TRBD1 matches 7 bases. The junction had 4 bases not matched to a gene; V was cut back by 8 bases and J by 6 bases. The CDR3 extends over 13 amino acids. Germline assignment: CDR1 SNHLY and CDR2 FYNNEI. DNA of the CDR3: TGTGCCAGCCTACAGGGGACTAATTCACCCCTCCACTTT. It is translated as CASLQGTNSPLHF.

This clonotype has at least ten counts. This sequence joins TRBV7-9 and TRBJ1-1; D ambiguous. The CDR3 covers 14 residues. Trimming removed 1 base from V and 1 base from J, with 7 bases in between. In germline, CDR1 is SEHNR, CDR2 FQNEAQ (reference sequence). In DNA, the CDR3 is TGTGCCAGCAGCTTAGGGGAGACGAACACTGAAGCTTTCTTT. This translates into CASSLGETNTEAFF.

The chain's CDR3 is CASRALAGGGETQYF. The CDR3, as DNA: TGTGCCAGCAGGGCACTAGCGGGAGGGGGAGAGACCCAGTACTTC. V gene TRBV6-1 combines with J gene TRBJ2-5, with 13 bases fitting TRBD2. Looked up from germline, CDR1 is MNHNS and CDR2 is SASEGT. The CDR3 length is 15 residues. The trim removed 6 bases at V and 4 bases at J, leaving 5 bases unmatched.

The chain carries TRBV7-2 and TRBJ1-2; maybe TRBD1 (5 bases). V lost 3 bases to trimming and J lost 0 bases, with 11 bases between them. Germline CDR1 and CDR2: SGHTA and FQGNSA. The CDR3 has 15 amino acids. CDR3 nucleotide sequence: TGTGCCAGCAGCTTGCGGGACGCCGCTAACTATGGCTACACCTTC. Translating gives CASSLRDAANYGYTF.

The rearrangement uses TRBV7-2 and TRBJ1-4; 7 bases align to TRBD1. V lost 5 bases to trimming and J lost 8 bases; unmatched junction nucleotides: 5. This CDR3 region has 13 residues. CDR1 SGHTA and CDR2 FQGNSA come from the germline V gene. The CDR3, as DNA: TGTGCCAGCAGCGACAGGGAAGGCGAAAAACTGTTTTTT. Protein product: CASSDREGEKLFF. The variable domain in full, completed from reference TRBV7-2 and TRBJ1-4, reads GAGVSQSPSNKVTEKGKDVELRCDPISGHTALYWYRQSLGQGLEFLIYFQGNSAPDKSGLPSDRFSAERTGGSVSTLTIQRTQQEDSAVYLCASSDREGEKLFFGSGTQLSVL.

This clonotype was observed a handful of times. V is TRBV2 and J is TRBJ2-7, with 15 bases that match TRBD2. V shed 6 bases, J shed 5 bases, and the junction held 5 bases outside the gene matches. Germline CDR1 SNHLY, CDR2 FYNNEI. The CDR3 has 15 residues. The CDR3 bases are TGTGCCAGCAGGTGGGGACTAGCGGGAGGTAACGAGCAGTACTTC. Translation: CASRWGLAGGNEQYF.

The genes are TRBV29-1 and TRBJ1-2; 7 nucleotides line up with TRBD1. Germline V CDR1 and CDR2: SQVTM, ANQGSEA. The V gene end was trimmed by 4 bases and the J gene end by 8 bases; junction bases not matched to a gene: 10. The CDR3 covers 13 residues. The CDR3 is CSVGHKGAGGYTF. CDR3 nucleotides: TGCAGCGTTGGCCATAAGGGGGCGGGAGGCTACACCTTC.

This clonotype appeared a few times. This chain uses TRBV7-2 with TRBJ1-4; D is perhaps TRBD1 (6 bases). The length of the CDR3 is 16 residues. CDR1 and CDR2 from the germline V gene are SGHTA and FQGNSA. V was cut by 6 bases and J by 7 bases, with 21 bases left in between. The CDR3 sequence is CASSSPSRGEGEKLFF. The CDR3 DNA follows: TGTGCCAGCAGTTCTCCCAGTAGGGGGGAGGGTGAAAAACTGTTTTTT. Using reference TRBV7-2 and TRBJ1-4 for the parts outside the CDR3, the full variable domain is GAGVSQSPSNKVTEKGKDVELRCDPISGHTALYWYRQSLGQGLEFLIYFQGNSAPDKSGLPSDRFSAERTGGSVSTLTIQRTQQEDSAVYLCASSSPSRGEGEKLFFGSGTQLSVL.

Ten or more counts support this clonotype. This chain joins TRBV7-2 and TRBJ2-2; 7 positions agree with TRBD2. J lost 0 bases, V lost 4 bases, and 8 bases had no gene match. The V gene's germline CDR1 is SGHTA and CDR2 FQGNSA. The CDR3 extends over 17 amino acids. The CDR3 spells CASSSSSLAANTGELFF. The CDR3 region has the DNA TGTGCCAGCAGCTCAAGCAGCCTAGCGGCGAACACCGGGGAGCTGTTTTTT.

This clonotype was counted a few times. This chain joins TRBV5-1 and TRBJ2-7; possible D gene TRBD2, 6 bases. The germline V gene encodes CDR1 SGHRS and CDR2 YFSETQ. This CDR3 region has 15 residues. Trimming shortened V by 0 bases and J by 3 bases, and 13 bases separated the two germline ends. The chain's CDR3 is CASSLGGDANYEQYF. In DNA form, the CDR3 reads TGCGCCAGCAGCTTGGGGGGGGACGCTAACTACGAGCAGTACTTC.

This clonotype was recorded at least ten times. V gene TRBV24-1 combines with J gene TRBJ1-2, with D unresolved. With 3 bases removed from V and 6 bases from J, the gap between germline ends came to 16 bases. The germline gives CDR1 KGHDR, CDR2 SFDVKD. This CDR3 has 15 residues. In DNA, the CDR3 is TGTGCCACCAGTGATCCGAACGGGAAGGGCCATGGCTACACCTTC. This translates into CATSDPNGKGHGYTF.

This clonotype was picked up many times. The chain couples TRBV2 to TRBJ1-1; D remains ambiguous. Trimming took off 0 bases at V and 3 bases at J, with 8 bases between the two ends. The germline V gene encodes CDR1 SNHLY and CDR2 FYNNEI. The CDR3 extends over 14 amino acids. This CDR3 is CASSEAPAYTEAFF. As DNA, the CDR3 is TGTGCCAGCAGTGAAGCGCCAGCCTACACTGAAGCTTTCTTT.

The chain carries TRBV15 and TRBJ1-2, with 9 bases aligning to TRBD1. CDR1 is LNHNV and CDR2 is YYDKDF in the germline V gene (reference sequence). With V trimmed by 5 bases and J by 9 bases, 16 bases remained unmatched. The CDR3 sequence is 16 residues long. CDR3 DNA: TGTGCCACCAGCGTTGAAGATCGGGACAGGGTCGAAAGCTACACCTTC. Encoded protein: CATSVEDRDRVESYTF.

This chain uses TRBV7-8 with TRBJ1-4; 7 nucleotides match TRBD1. V gave up 5 bases and J gave up 8 bases; unmatched junction bases: 14. CDR1 is SGHVS and CDR2 is FQNEAQ in the germline V gene. The CDR3 runs to 16 residues. The CDR3 reads CASSLWTGIKREKLFF. CDR3 DNA sequence: TGTGCCAGCAGCCTCTGGACAGGAATCAAAAGGGAAAAACTGTTTTTT.

This clonotype was counted ten times or more. This chain links TRBV10-3 with TRBJ1-3; no firm D call. V was cut by 0 bases and J by 4 bases, with 4 bases left in between. This CDR3 comprises 13 residues. The germline gives CDR1 ENHRY, CDR2 SYGVKD. CDR3 sequence: CAISESRGNTIYF. CDR3 sequence (DNA): TGTGCCATCAGTGAGTCGAGAGGAAACACCATATATTTT.

This clonotype was seen only a few times. A read error may produce the germline difference seen at one junction end. V usage is TRBV4-2 and J usage is TRBJ2-7; 9 positions agree with TRBD2. Germline V gene data show CDR1 as LGHNA and CDR2 as YNFKEQ. The CDR3 spans 14 residues. CDR3 DNA sequence: TGTGCCAGCAGCCCCTCGACTAGCGGTTACGTGCAGTACTTC. Translating it yields CASSPSTSGYVQYF.

The chain recombines TRBV7-2 with TRBJ2-5; 10 bases line up with TRBD1. Losses at the gene ends were 5 bases for V and 4 bases for J; bases not matched to a gene: 7. The CDR3 is 15 residues long. Germline CDR1 SGHTA, CDR2 FQGNSA. The CDR3 coding sequence is TGTGCCAGCAGCCCCCCCGGGGACAGGGGAGAGACCCAGTACTTC. Residues: CASSPPGDRGETQYF.

This clonotype has more than one count but fewer than ten. The chain carries TRBV10-3 and TRBJ2-5; the match to TRBD1 covers 7 bases. V was clipped by 6 bases and J by 5 bases; unmatched bases: 6. CDR3 length: 13 residues. CDR1 is ENHRY and CDR2 is SYGVKD in the germline V gene. This CDR3 reads CAIRQGTGETQYF. The CDR3 nucleotides are TGTGCCATCAGACAGGGGACGGGGGAGACCCAGTACTTC.

V usage is TRBV2 and J usage is TRBJ1-6; no clear D. Trimming removed 4 bases at V and 10 bases at J, with 11 bases between. The germline V gene has CDR1 SNHLY and CDR2 FYNNEI. The CDR3 covers 13 residues. The CDR3 DNA is TGTGCCAGCAGTGGCCGAGCTGAGTCACCCCTCCACTTT. Translated, it gives CASSGRAESPLHF.

A note on this clonotype: A much larger clone lies a single base off, so this may be a read error. The CDR3: CASSLEVLEEVTQYF. CDR3 coding DNA: TGTGCCAGCAGCTTAGAAGTCCTAGAGGAAGTGACCCAGTACTTC. The chain combines TRBV11-2 with TRBJ2-5; D remains unclear. This CDR3 spans 15 amino acids. Germline V gene sequence: CDR1 SGHAT, CDR2 FQNNGV. The V end lost 0 bases, the J end lost 7 bases, and 15 bases lay between the germline ends.

Notes on this clonotype: Since a much larger clone is just one base distant, this may be a read error. This rearrangement joins TRBV12-3 or TRBV12-4 to TRBJ2-5; TRBD1 aligns across 7 bases. This CDR3 has 14 residues. Trimming at V came to 4 bases and at J to 2 bases, leaving 4 bases not matched to a gene. CDR3 loop: CASSSGTEQETQYF. The CDR3 nucleotides are TGTGCCAGCAGTTCCGGGACAGAACAAGAGACCCAGTACTTC.

J is TRBJ2-7 and V is TRBV7-9; weak D call: TRBD2 (6 bases). The CDR3 sequence is 14 residues long. Germline V CDR1 and CDR2: SEHNR, FQNEAQ (reference sequence). Trimming stripped 6 bases from V and 0 bases from J, with 12 bases between. The CDR3: CASRGLPYSYEQYF. The CDR3 DNA is TGTGCCAGCAGGGGACTGCCCTACTCCTACGAGCAGTACTTC. Based on the CDR3 plus reference TRBV7-9 and TRBJ2-7, the full variable domain is DTGVSQNPRHKITKRGQNVTFRCDPISEHNRLYWYRQTLGQGPEFLTYFQNEAQLEKSRLLSDRFSAERPKGSFSTLEIQRTEQGDSAMYLCASRGLPYSYEQYFGPGTRLTVT.

Many counts were recorded for this clonotype. The chain couples TRBV2 to TRBJ2-7, with D hard to call. Germline lookup yields CDR1 SNHLY and CDR2 FYNNEI. The CDR3 spans 13 residues. V lost 6 bases and J lost 2, with 11 bases in between. As DNA, the CDR3 is TGTGCCAGCAGCCTAGTCCGAGCCTACGAGCAGTACTTC. Amino acid sequence: CASSLVRAYEQYF.

The chain recombines TRBV4-1 with TRBJ2-7; unclear D gene. Germline V CDR1 and CDR2: MGHRA, YSYEKL. V was shortened by 1 base and J by 3 bases, with 7 bases between the two germline ends. CDR3 length: 13 residues. CDR3 in DNA: TGCGCCAGCAGCCAAGTTCGTGACTACGAGCAGTACTTC. Residues: CASSQVRDYEQYF.